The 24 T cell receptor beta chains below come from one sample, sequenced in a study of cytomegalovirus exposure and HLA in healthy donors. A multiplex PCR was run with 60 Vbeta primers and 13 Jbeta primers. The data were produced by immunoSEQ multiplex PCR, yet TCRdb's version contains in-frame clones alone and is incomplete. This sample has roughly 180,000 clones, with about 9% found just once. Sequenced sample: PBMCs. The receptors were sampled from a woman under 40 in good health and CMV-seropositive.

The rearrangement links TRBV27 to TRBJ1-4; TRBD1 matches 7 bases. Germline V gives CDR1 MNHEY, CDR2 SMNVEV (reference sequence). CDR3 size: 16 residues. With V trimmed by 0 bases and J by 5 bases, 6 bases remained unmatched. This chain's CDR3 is CASSLSAGTVNEKLFF. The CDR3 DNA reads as TGTGCCAGCAGTTTATCGGCCGGGACAGTGAATGAAAAACTGTTTTTT.

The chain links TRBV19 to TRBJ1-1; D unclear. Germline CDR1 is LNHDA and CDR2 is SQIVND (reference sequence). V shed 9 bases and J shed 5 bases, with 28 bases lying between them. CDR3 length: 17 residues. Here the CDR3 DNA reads TGTGCCAGCTCGGGCCAACTCGGGTGGCGCGGGGTTACTGAAGCTTTCTTT. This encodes CASSGQLGWRGVTEAFF.

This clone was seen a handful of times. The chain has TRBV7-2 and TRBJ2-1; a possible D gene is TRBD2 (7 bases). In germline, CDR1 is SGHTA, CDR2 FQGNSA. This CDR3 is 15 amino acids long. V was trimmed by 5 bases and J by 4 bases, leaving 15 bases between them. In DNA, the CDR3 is TGTGCCAGCAGCCTAGGGGGGGTGTTATACAATGAGCAGTTCTTC. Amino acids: CASSLGGVLYNEQFF.

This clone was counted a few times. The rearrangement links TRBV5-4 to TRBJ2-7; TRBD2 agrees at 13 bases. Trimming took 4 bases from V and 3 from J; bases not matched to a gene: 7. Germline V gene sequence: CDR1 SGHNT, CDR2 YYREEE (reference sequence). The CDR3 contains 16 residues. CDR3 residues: CASSTGLAGVYYEQYF. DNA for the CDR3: TGTGCCAGCAGCACCGGACTAGCGGGAGTTTACTACGAGCAGTACTTC.

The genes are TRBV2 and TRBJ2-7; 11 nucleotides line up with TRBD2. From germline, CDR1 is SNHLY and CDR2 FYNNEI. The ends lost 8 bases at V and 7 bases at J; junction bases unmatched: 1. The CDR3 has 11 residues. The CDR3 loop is CASASGREQYF. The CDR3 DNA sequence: TGTGCCAGCGCTAGCGGGAGGGAGCAGTACTTC.

The CDR3 nucleotides are TGTGCCAGCAGGCAGGGGGCCGGGGGCTACACCTTC. It yields the protein CASRQGAGGYTF. The chain couples TRBV2 to TRBJ1-2; 8 bases are a match to TRBD1. The V gene end was trimmed by 6 bases and the J gene end by 8 bases; junction bases not matched to a gene: 5. The germline V gene has CDR1 SNHLY and CDR2 FYNNEI. The CDR3 covers 12 residues.

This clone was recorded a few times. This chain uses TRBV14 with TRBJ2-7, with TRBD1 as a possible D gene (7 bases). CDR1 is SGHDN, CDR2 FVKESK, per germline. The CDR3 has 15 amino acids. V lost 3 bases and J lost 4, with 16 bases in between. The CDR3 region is CASSHGQEGSYEQYF. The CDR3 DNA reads TGTGCCAGCAGCCATGGACAGGAGGGATCATACGAGCAGTACTTC.

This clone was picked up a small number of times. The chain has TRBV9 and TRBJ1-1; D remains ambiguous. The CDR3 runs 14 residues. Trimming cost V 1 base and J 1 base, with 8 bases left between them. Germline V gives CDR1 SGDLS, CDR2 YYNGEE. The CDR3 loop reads CASSVTAENTEAFF. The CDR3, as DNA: TGTGCCAGCAGCGTAACCGCAGAGAACACTGAAGCTTTCTTT.

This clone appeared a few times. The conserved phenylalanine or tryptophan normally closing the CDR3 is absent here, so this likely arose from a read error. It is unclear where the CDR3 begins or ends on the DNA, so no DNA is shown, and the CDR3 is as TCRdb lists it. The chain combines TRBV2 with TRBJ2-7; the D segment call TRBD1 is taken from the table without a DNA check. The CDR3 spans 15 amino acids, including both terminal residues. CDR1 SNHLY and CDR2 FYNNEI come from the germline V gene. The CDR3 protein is CASMGFALRTNPQNH.

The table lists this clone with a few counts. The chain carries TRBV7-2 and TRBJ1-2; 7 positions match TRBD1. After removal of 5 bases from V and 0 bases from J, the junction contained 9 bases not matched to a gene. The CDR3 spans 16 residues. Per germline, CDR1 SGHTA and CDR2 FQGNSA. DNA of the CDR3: TGTGCCAGCAGCCCGGCCGGGACAGCGACTAACTATGGCTACACCTTC. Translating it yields CASSPAGTATNYGYTF.

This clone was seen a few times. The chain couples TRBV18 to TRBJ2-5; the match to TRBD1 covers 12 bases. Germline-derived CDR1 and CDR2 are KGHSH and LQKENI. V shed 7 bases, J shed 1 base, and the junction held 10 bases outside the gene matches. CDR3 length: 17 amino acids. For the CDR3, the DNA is TGTGCCAGCTTGCCGGGACAGGGGGCCCTTCCCCAAGAGACCCAGTACTTC. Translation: CASLPGQGALPQETQYF.

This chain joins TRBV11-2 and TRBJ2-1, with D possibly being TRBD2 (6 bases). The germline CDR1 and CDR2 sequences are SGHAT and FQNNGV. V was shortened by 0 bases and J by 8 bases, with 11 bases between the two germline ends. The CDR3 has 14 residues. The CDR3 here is CASSLELARHEQFF. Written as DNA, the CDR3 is TGTGCCAGCAGCTTAGAACTAGCCAGGCATGAGCAGTTCTTC.

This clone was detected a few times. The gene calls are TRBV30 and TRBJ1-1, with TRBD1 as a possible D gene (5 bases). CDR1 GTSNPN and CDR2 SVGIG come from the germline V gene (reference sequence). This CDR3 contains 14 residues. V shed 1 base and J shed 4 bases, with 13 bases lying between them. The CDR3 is CAWSAVRGSTEAFF. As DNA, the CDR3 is TGTGCCTGGAGTGCCGTGCGGGGGAGCACTGAAGCTTTCTTT.

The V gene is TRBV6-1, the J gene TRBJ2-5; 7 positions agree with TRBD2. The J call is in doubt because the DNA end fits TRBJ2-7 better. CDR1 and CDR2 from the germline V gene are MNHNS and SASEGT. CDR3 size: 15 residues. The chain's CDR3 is CASRLGSSGTYEQYF. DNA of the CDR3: TGTGCCAGCAGGTTAGGGTCTAGCGGCACCTACGAGCAGTACTTC.

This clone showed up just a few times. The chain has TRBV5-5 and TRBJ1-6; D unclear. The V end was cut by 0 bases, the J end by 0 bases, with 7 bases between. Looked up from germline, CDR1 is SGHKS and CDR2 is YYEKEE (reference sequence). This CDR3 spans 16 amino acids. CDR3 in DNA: TGTGCCAGCAGCTTGGTGCCAGGCTCCTATAATTCACCCCTCCACTTT. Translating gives CASSLVPGSYNSPLHF.

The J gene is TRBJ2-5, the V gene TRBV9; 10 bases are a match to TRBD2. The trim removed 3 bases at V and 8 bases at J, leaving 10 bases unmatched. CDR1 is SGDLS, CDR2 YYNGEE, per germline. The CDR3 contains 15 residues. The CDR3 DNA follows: TGTGCCAGCAGCGGGACTAGCGGACTACAAGGAACCCAGTACTTC. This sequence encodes CASSGTSGLQGTQYF.

CDR3 sequence: CASSPWVEGSIEAFF. CDR3 nucleotide sequence: TGCGCCAGCAGCCCCTGGGTCGAGGGATCAATTGAAGCTTTCTTT. The chain is built from TRBV5-1 and TRBJ1-1; D not resolved. Trimming shortened V by 4 bases and J by 7 bases, and 20 bases separated the two germline ends. The CDR3 is 15 residues long. Germline-derived CDR1 and CDR2 are SGHRS and YFSETQ.

The CDR3 reads CASSHERQGLFSNEQFF. For the CDR3, the DNA is TGTGCCAGCAGCCACGAGCGACAGGGACTTTTTTCTAATGAGCAGTTCTTC. The chain couples TRBV14 to TRBJ2-1; a possible D gene is TRBD1 (7 bases). With 3 bases removed from V and 7 bases from J, the gap between germline ends came to 22 bases. Germline V gene lookup returns CDR1 SGHDN and CDR2 FVKESK. The CDR3 loop spans 17 amino acids.

CDR3 in DNA: TGTGCCCTCCGGACAGGCCTCTCTAACTATGGCTACACCTTC. It encodes CALRTGLSNYGYTF. The rearrangement links TRBV30 to TRBJ1-2, with 7 bases lining up with TRBD1. Germline V gene sequence: CDR1 GTSNPN, CDR2 SVGIG (reference sequence). The CDR3 has 14 residues. J was trimmed by 0 bases and V by 8 bases; bases with no gene match: 9. The whole variable domain, remainder taken from reference TRBV30 and TRBJ1-2, is SQTIHQWPATLVQPVGSPLSLECTVEGTSNPNLYWYRQAAGRGLQLLFYSVGIGQISSEVPQNLSASRPQDRQFILSSKKLLLSDSGFYLCALRTGLSNYGYTFGSGTRLTVV.

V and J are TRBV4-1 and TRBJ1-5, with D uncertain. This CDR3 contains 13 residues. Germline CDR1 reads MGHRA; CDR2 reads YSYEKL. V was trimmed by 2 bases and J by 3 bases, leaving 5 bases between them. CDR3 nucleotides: TGCGCCAGCAGCCAACGGGTCAATCAGCCCCAGCATTTT. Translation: CASSQRVNQPQHF.

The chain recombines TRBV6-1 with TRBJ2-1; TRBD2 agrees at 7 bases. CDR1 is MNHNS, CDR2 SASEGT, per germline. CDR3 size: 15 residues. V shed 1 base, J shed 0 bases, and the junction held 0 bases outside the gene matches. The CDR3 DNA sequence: TGTGCCAGCAGTGAAGGCGGGAGCTCCTACAATGAGCAGTTCTTC. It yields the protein CASSEGGSSYNEQFF.

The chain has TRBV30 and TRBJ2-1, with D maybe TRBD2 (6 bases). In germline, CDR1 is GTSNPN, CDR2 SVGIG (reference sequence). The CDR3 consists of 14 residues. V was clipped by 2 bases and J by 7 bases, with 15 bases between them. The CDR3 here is CAWSWRGPLNEQFF. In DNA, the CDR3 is TGTGCCTGGAGTTGGAGGGGCCCCCTTAATGAGCAGTTCTTC.

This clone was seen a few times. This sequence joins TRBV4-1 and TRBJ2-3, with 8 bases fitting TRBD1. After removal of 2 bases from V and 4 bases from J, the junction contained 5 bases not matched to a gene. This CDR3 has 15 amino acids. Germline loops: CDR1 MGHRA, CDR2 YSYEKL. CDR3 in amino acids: CASSQIPGGPDTQYF. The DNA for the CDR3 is TGCGCCAGCAGCCAAATACCAGGGGGCCCAGATACGCAGTATTTT.

CDR3 coding DNA: TGTGCCAGCAGCCAGACAGGGGGCTCCACCGGGGAGCTGTTTTTT. It yields the protein CASSQTGGSTGELFF. The chain has TRBV7-2 and TRBJ2-2, with 10 positions matching TRBD1. There are 15 residues in the CDR3. Germline V lookup: CDR1 SGHTA, CDR2 FQGNSA. V dropped 5 bases and J dropped 4; count of bases not matched to a gene: 4.